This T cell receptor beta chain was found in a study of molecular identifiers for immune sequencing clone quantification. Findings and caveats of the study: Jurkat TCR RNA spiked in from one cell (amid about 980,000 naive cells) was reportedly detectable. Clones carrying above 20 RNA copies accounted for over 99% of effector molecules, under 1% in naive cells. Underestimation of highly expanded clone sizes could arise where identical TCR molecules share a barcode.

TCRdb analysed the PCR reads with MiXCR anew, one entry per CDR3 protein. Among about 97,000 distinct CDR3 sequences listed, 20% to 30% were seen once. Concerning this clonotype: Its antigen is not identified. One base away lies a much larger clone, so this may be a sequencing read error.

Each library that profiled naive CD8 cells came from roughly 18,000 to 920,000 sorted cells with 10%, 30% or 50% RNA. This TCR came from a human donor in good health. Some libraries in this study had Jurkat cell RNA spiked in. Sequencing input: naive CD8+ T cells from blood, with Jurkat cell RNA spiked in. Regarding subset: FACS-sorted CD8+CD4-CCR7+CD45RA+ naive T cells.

This CDR3 is CASSDLGQMNTEAFF. The CDR3 DNA is TGTGCCAGTAGTGATCTGGGACAAATGAACACTGAAGCTTTCTTT. The chain links TRBV19 to TRBJ1-1, with a tentative D call TRBD1 (6 bases). Germline V gene data show CDR1 as LNHDA and CDR2 as SQIVND (reference sequence). V lost 5 bases and J lost 0, with 13 bases in between. There are 15 residues in the CDR3.